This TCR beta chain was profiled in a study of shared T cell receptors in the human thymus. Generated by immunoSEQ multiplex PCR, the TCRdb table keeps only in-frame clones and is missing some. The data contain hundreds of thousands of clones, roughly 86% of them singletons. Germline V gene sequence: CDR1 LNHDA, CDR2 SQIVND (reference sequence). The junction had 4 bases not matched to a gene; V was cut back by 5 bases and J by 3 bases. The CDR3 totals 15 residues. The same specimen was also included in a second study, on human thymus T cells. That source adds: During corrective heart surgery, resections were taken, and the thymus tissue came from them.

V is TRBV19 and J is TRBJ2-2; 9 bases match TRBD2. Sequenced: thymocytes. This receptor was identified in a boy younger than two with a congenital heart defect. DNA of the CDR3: TGTGCCAGTAGTGAGTTAGCGGGAGACACCGGGGAGCTGTTTTTT. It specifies CASSELAGDTGELFF. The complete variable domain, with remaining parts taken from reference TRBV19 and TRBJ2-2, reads DGGITQSPKYLFRKEGQNVTLSCEQNLNHDAMYWYRQDPGQGLRLIYYSQIVNDFQKGDIAEGYSVSREKKESFPLTVTSAQKNPTAFYLCASSELAGDTGELFFGEGSRLTVL.